This entry describes one TCR beta chain. No antigen is known for it. At the DNA level, this CDR3 is encoded by other sequences in the same sample as well. These donors were members of the roughly 120-subject validation cohort, a group separate from the approximately 700-subject first cohort. Germline V gene lookup returns CDR1 SNHLY and CDR2 FYNNEI. Trimming removed 3 bases from V and 1 base from J; junction bases left unmatched: 4. CDR3 length: 15 residues. The sample originates from a study of cytomegalovirus exposure and HLA in healthy donors. Study findings and constraints: Cytomegalovirus-associated TCR beta chains were listed, numbering more than 150. It was reported that the classifier diagnosed cytomegalovirus status with high specificity and sensitivity in both the original and validation cohorts. Despite most TCR sequences being rare, some public TCRs occurred in many donors.

The repertoire was sequenced with immunoSEQ multiplex PCR; TCRdb's copy has only in-frame clones and lacks some. The sample has approximately 300,000 clones, approximately 90% seen once. The chain combines TRBV2 with TRBJ1-1; 8 positions match TRBD1. Sequenced input: PBMCs. This TCR derives from a woman aged 18-35 years in good health and CMV-seronegative. The CDR3 spells CASSEQGAGNTEAFF. The CDR3 DNA is TGTGCCAGCAGTGAGCAGGGGGCTGGGAACACTGAAGCTTTCTTT.